The next 21 T cell receptor beta chains were all read from a single sample in a study of blood T cell repertoires in COVID-19. This table comes from immunoSEQ multiplex PCR, and its TCRdb copy is limited to in-frame clones, with some not included. Counted here are about 190,000 clones, approximately 79% occurring once; the ten biggest clones make up 9.5% to 15%. The specimen sequenced was peripheral blood. The origin of the receptors is a woman aged 45-60 years with acute or convalescent COVID-19.

Only a few counts were recorded for this clone. This chain connects TRBV15 to TRBJ1-5, with D uncertain. Germline loops: CDR1 LNHNV, CDR2 YYDKDF (reference sequence). The CDR3 has 16 residues. The V end was cut by 3 bases, the J end by 7 bases, with 19 bases between. For the CDR3, the DNA is TGTGCCACCAGCAGTTACTCAGGCTCAAGGTCCCAGCCCCAGCATTTT. This translates into CATSSYSGSRSQPQHF.

V and J are TRBV11-2 and TRBJ2-1, with TRBD1 as a possible D gene (6 bases). Germline V CDR1 and CDR2: SGHAT, FQNNGV. Between the trimmed V and J ends, which lost 5 bases and 5 bases, there was a span of 19 bases. The CDR3 covers 16 residues. The CDR3 coding sequence is TGTGCCAGCAGCCAGGTAAGGGCCGGACAGCACAATGAGCAGTTCTTC. Encoded protein: CASSQVRAGQHNEQFF.

The chain couples TRBV6-5 to TRBJ2-7; D is possibly TRBD2 (5 bases). Germline loops: CDR1 MNHEY, CDR2 SVGAGI. Trimming left V 6 bases short and J 1 base short, with 16 bases between. CDR3 size: 15 residues. CDR3 protein: CASSPQWTPSYEQYF. The CDR3 DNA sequence: TGTGCCAGCAGCCCCCAGTGGACTCCTTCCTACGAGCAGTACTTC.

V usage is TRBV18 and J usage is TRBJ2-6, with 9 bases aligning to TRBD1. There are 18 residues in the CDR3. V shed 2 bases and J 4 bases; nucleotides not matched to a gene: 9. Germline V gene data show CDR1 as KGHSH and CDR2 as LQKENI. The CDR3 DNA sequence: TGTGCCAGCTCACCATGGACCGGACAGGGGAGCGGGGCCAACGTCCTGACTTTC. This sequence encodes CASSPWTGQGSGANVLTF.

The chain combines TRBV7-9 with TRBJ2-2; weak D call: TRBD2 (6 bases). V lost 5 bases and J lost 0, with 7 bases in between. CDR3 length equals 14 residues. The germline V gene has CDR1 SEHNR and CDR2 FQNEAQ (reference sequence). Here the CDR3 reads CASSRTTNTGELFF. DNA for the CDR3: TGTGCCAGCAGCAGGACTACGAACACCGGGGAGCTGTTTTTT.

This clone has a handful of counts. The chain joins TRBV5-4 to TRBJ2-1; D possibly corresponds to TRBD2 (6 bases). The V and J ends lost 4 bases and 4 bases respectively, with 15 bases between them. CDR1 is SGHNT, CDR2 YYREEE, per germline (reference sequence). The CDR3 loop spans 15 amino acids. CDR3 sequence: CASSPQRAGYNEQFF. The DNA for the CDR3 is TGTGCCAGCAGCCCTCAGCGGGCGGGTTACAATGAGCAGTTCTTC.

The chain carries TRBV21-1 and TRBJ1-6; the table's D call of TRBD1 was not tested on the DNA. TRBV21-1 is flagged as a pseudogene. The CDR3 sequence is 14 residues long. The CDR3 sequence: CASSNSGHNSPLHF. The CDR3, as DNA: TGTGCCAGCAGCAACTCAGGGCATAATTCACCCCTCCACTTT.

The chain uses TRBV29-1 and TRBJ2-7, with D perhaps matching TRBD1 (5 bases). With 4 bases removed from V and 4 bases from J, the gap between germline ends came to 11 bases. The germline V gene encodes CDR1 SQVTM and CDR2 ANQGSEA. This CDR3 has 12 amino acids. The CDR3 bases are TGCAGCGTTGGGGAAGGGGATTACGAGCAGTACTTC. This sequence encodes CSVGEGDYEQYF.

Only a few counts were recorded for this clone. The rearrangement uses TRBV2 and TRBJ1-5; 11 bases are shared with TRBD1. The CDR3 covers 15 residues. Germline V gene data show CDR1 as SNHLY and CDR2 as FYNNEI. Unmatched junction bases numbered 1, after V lost 4 bases and J lost 2 bases. The CDR3 sequence is CASSGGQGGNQPQHF. CDR3 sequence (DNA): TGTGCCAGCAGTGGGGGACAGGGGGGCAATCAGCCCCAGCATTTT.

Of note for this clone: The sample holds other DNA sequences that translate to the same CDR3. The chain uses TRBV12-3 or TRBV12-4 and TRBJ2-7, with D unresolved. V was trimmed by 4 bases and J by 4 bases, leaving 5 bases between them. CDR3 size: 11 residues. This chain's CDR3 is CASSSRYEQYF. In nucleotides, the CDR3 is TGTGCCAGCAGTTCTAGGTACGAGCAGTACTTC.

The chain couples TRBV24-1 to TRBJ2-6; 8 bases fit TRBD2. V lost 4 bases to trimming and J lost 3 bases; unmatched junction nucleotides: 10. Germline V gene lookup returns CDR1 KGHDR and CDR2 SFDVKD. The CDR3 has 18 residues. The CDR3 region is CATSDGGQLAGGANVLTF. As DNA, the CDR3 is TGTGCCACCAGTGACGGAGGACAGCTAGCGGGTGGGGCCAACGTCCTGACTTTC.

In this sample, this clone turned up a few times. V is TRBV6-5 and J is TRBJ2-1, with 9 positions matching TRBD2. The CDR3 runs 13 residues. Germline V gene lookup returns CDR1 MNHEY and CDR2 SVGAGI. Trimming cost V 4 bases and J 7 bases; bases outside gene matches: 2. CDR3: CASSLGLANEQFF. In nucleotides, the CDR3 is TGTGCCAGCAGTTTGGGACTAGCTAATGAGCAGTTCTTC.

The chain employs TRBV18 and TRBJ2-5; 9 positions agree with TRBD2. Germline V lookup: CDR1 KGHSH, CDR2 LQKENI. The CDR3 has 14 residues. Trimming cost V 2 bases and J 7 bases; bases outside gene matches: 5. CDR3: CASSPASGMGTQYF. For the CDR3, the DNA is TGTGCCAGCTCACCAGCTAGCGGGATGGGGACCCAGTACTTC.

The J gene is TRBJ2-6, the V gene TRBV30; 8 bases fit TRBD2. CDR3 length: 18 residues. V lost 0 bases and J lost 1; bases outside the gene matches: 8. Germline CDR1 and CDR2: GTSNPN and SVGIG (reference sequence). CDR3 nucleotides: TGTGCCTGGAGTGTACGACCGGGGGGGCCTTCTGGGGCCAACGTCCTGACTTTC. It yields the protein CAWSVRPGGPSGANVLTF.

The V and J genes are TRBV5-1 and TRBJ2-6; 10 nucleotides line up with TRBD1. The germline V gene encodes CDR1 SGHRS and CDR2 YFSETQ. This CDR3 has 18 residues. Unmatched junction bases numbered 9, after V lost 4 bases and J lost 2 bases. Here the CDR3 reads CASSAQTGGMTGANVLTF. CDR3 sequence (DNA): TGCGCCAGCAGCGCGCAGACAGGGGGCATGACTGGGGCCAACGTCCTGACTTTC.

This clone was found a few times. The chain couples TRBV5-1 to TRBJ1-3, with D unclear. The V end was cut by 3 bases, the J end by 4 bases, with 5 bases between. Germline values: CDR1 SGHRS, CDR2 YFSETQ. This CDR3 is built from 12 residues. This chain's CDR3 is CASSSQGNTIYF. DNA of the CDR3: TGCGCCAGCAGCTCACAGGGAAACACCATATATTTT.

The chain couples TRBV12-3 or TRBV12-4 to TRBJ1-6; D perhaps matches TRBD1 (5 bases). The ends were cut back, 6 bases at V and 9 bases at J, with 12 bases in the middle. The CDR3 has 13 residues. DNA of the CDR3: TGTGCCAGCAGCCCAACAGGCGGTTCACCCCTCCACTTT. It encodes CASSPTGGSPLHF.

The V and J genes are TRBV29-1 and TRBJ1-2; TRBD1 aligns across 12 bases. The CDR3 consists of 16 residues. V was pared by 3 bases and J by 2 bases, with 7 bases of the junction left unmatched. Germline-derived CDR1 and CDR2 are SQVTM and ANQGSEA. CDR3 DNA: TGCAGCGTTGATTCGAGGGGACAGGGGGCGAACTATGGCTACACCTTC. Its protein product is CSVDSRGQGANYGYTF.

V and J are TRBV7-2 and TRBJ1-2, with D maybe TRBD1 (6 bases). The CDR3 consists of 18 residues. CDR1 SGHTA and CDR2 FQGNSA come from the germline V gene. V gave up 1 base and J gave up 0 bases, with 18 bases separating them. In nucleotides, the CDR3 is TGTGCCAGCAGCTTAGTTGGGGGCGCGGCGGGCACTAACTATGGCTACACCTTC. Residues: CASSLVGGAAGTNYGYTF.

The V and J genes are TRBV5-1 and TRBJ2-1; tentatively, D is TRBD2 (5 bases). CDR3 length: 16 residues. V shed 0 bases and J shed 1 base, with 11 bases lying between them. The germline CDR1 and CDR2 sequences are SGHRS and YFSETQ. CDR3 loop: CASSLEVSASYNEQFF. The DNA for the CDR3 is TGCGCCAGCAGCTTGGAGGTTAGCGCTTCCTACAATGAGCAGTTCTTC.

The rearrangement uses TRBV5-5 and TRBJ1-1; 9 nucleotides line up with TRBD1. Per the germline V gene, CDR1 is SGHKS and CDR2 is YYEKEE (reference sequence). J lost 0 bases, V lost 2 bases, and 2 bases had no gene match. CDR3 length: 15 amino acids. The chain's CDR3 is CASSLWDRVNTEAFF. The CDR3 nucleotides are TGTGCCAGCAGCTTATGGGACAGGGTGAACACTGAAGCTTTCTTT.